This T cell receptor (beta chain) was identified in a study of monozygotic twins with inflammatory bowel disease. General observations from the study: Lower sharing of clonotypes with other individuals was seen in IBD patients than in healthy twins. This was most marked in patients showing signs of disease activity.

TCRdb re-called the 5' RACE reads and catalogs CDR3 proteins one per entry, DNA excluded. The data show fewer than 550,000 distinct CDR3 sequences, and the top ten clones hold 2.4%. From germline, CDR1 is LNHNV and CDR2 YYDKDF (reference sequence). This CDR3 contains 16 residues. About this clonotype itself: As yet, its antigen is unknown.

This TCR was sampled from a human donor with ulcerative colitis or Crohn's disease, or a healthy co-twin of an affected twin (not recorded which). This rearrangement joins TRBV15 to TRBJ2-5; as DNA is missing, the TRBD2 call by TCRdb cannot be tested. The sample was blood. This CDR3 reads CATSRGLAGDQETQYF.